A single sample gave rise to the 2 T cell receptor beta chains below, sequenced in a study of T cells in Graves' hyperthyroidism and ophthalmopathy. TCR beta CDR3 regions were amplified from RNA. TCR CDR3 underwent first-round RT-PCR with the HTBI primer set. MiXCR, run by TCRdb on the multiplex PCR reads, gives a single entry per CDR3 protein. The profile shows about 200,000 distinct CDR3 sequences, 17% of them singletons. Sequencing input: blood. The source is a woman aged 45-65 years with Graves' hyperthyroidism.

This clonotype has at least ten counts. CDR3 sequence reads: CSAGQGASEAFF. Written as DNA, the CDR3 is TGCAGTGCTGGACAGGGGGCCTCTGAAGCTTTCTTT. This chain links TRBV20-1 with TRBJ1-1, with 11 bases matching TRBD1. This CDR3 spans 12 amino acids. Trimming cost V 5 bases and J 6 bases; bases outside gene matches: 2. Germline V gives CDR1 DFQATT, CDR2 SNEGSKA (reference sequence).

CDR3 coding DNA: TGTGCCAGCAACAAGTCCGGAGGCAATCAGCCCCAGCATTTT. It encodes CASNKSGGNQPQHF. V and J are TRBV6-2 or TRBV6-3 and TRBJ1-5; unclear D gene. The V end was cut by 7 bases, the J end by 2 bases, with 12 bases between. CDR1 MNHEY and CDR2 SVGEGT come from the germline V gene. The CDR3 extends over 14 amino acids.